Reported below is one T cell receptor (beta chain). Antigen specificity is unknown. Sampling consisted of one heparinised blood draw per donor, averaging around 120 mL. Over 98% purity was reached by all sorted populations. This sample is part of a study of beta chain features in type 1 diabetes. Study at large: The samples had around 100 million sorted cells examined in all. Points from the study as a whole: Within each of all four CD4+ subsets, Type 1 diabetes patients had TCRB CDR3s that were moderately but significantly shorter.

The whole isolated RNA underwent reverse transcription, so sequencing captured expressed TCRB transcripts. Method: immunoSEQ multiplex PCR; TCRdb's copy keeps in-frame clones and lacks some. The sample has 150,000 to 190,000 clones, about a tenth seen once. The sample taken for sequencing was central memory CD4+ T cells from blood. This receptor was obtained from a man under 40 with type 1 diabetes.

In DNA, the CDR3 is TGTGCCAGCAGAGCCGGGACTAGCGCTGAGACCCAGTACTTC. This sequence encodes CASRAGTSAETQYF. This chain uses TRBV2 with TRBJ2-5, with 10 bases identical to TRBD2. The V and J ends lost 6 bases and 5 bases, in that order; junction bases with no gene match: 6. The CDR3 length is 14 residues. The germline V gene has CDR1 SNHLY and CDR2 FYNNEI.